This T cell receptor (beta chain) was retrieved from a study of blood T cell repertoires in COVID-19. This table comes from immunoSEQ multiplex PCR, and its TCRdb copy is limited to in-frame clones, with some not included. The table lists approximately 200,000 clones, approximately 89% of them singletons. Germline CDR1 MNHNS, CDR2 SASEGT. V gave up 2 bases and J gave up 3 bases; unmatched junction bases: 6. The CDR3 is 16 residues long. This TCR was recovered from a woman in her twenties or thirties who had been exposed to COVID-19. What was sequenced was PBMCs or T cells enriched from blood (not recorded which). The chain uses TRBV6-1 and TRBJ1-3, with 8 nucleotides matching TRBD1. This CDR3 reads CASSELAGGGGNTIYF. The DNA for the CDR3 is TGTGCCAGCAGTGAACTGGCAGGGGGCGGTGGAAACACCATATATTTT.